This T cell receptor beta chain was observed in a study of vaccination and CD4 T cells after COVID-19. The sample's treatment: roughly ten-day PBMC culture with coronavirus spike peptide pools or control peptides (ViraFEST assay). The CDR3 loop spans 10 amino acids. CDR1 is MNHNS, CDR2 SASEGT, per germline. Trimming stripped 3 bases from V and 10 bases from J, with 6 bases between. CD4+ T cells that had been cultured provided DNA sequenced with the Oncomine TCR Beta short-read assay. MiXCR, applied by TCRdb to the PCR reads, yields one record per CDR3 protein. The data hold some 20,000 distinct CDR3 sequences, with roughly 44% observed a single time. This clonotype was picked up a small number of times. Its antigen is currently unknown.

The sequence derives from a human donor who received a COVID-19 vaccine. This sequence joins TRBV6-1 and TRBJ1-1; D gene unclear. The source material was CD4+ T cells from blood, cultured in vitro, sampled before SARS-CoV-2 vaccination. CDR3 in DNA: TGTGCCAGCAGTGATGTTGGAGCTTTCTTT. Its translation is CASSDVGAFF.